This paragraph reports one T cell receptor (beta chain). The entry originates in a study of blood T cell repertoires in COVID-19. As for the study in general: Some COVID-19 samples were acute and others convalescent; all came from the United States, Italy and Spain. In each case, the material was cDNA or gDNA derived from T cells, B-cell-depleted T cells, or PBMCs.

Under the authors' procedure: Amplification from reference gene primers served as the basis for estimated nucleated cell counts. Produced via immunoSEQ multiplex PCR; TCRdb's table is partial and in-frame only. The DNA gave D and trimming, while V, J and clone size come from that table. The top ten hold about 3.5% of the sample, which has about 170,000 clones, around nine tenths seen once. CDR1 is MNHEY and CDR2 is SMNVEV in the germline V gene (reference sequence). V lost 6 bases and J lost 0, with 15 bases in between. CDR3 length: 15 residues. This receptor was obtained from a man between 65 and 79 years old with acute or convalescent COVID-19. This chain links TRBV27 with TRBJ2-7; a possible D gene is TRBD1 (6 bases). The sequenced sample was peripheral blood. CDR3 coding DNA: TGTGCCAGCAGCCCCCTGGACAGCTACTCCTACGAGCAGTACTTC. Amino acid sequence: CASSPLDSYSYEQYF.